The rows below give T cell receptor beta chains drawn from one sample of a study of blood T cell repertoires in COVID-19. The method was immunoSEQ multiplex PCR; TCRdb's version includes in-frame clones alone and lacks a portion of them. The repertoire has around 700,000 clones, around 90% of them found once; the top ten carry more than 0.25%. Sample: peripheral blood. These receptors all come from a woman aged 18-29 years with acute or convalescent COVID-19. CDR3s include the opening cysteine and the closing phenylalanine or tryptophan.

v_gene	j_gene	CDR3aa
TRBV18	TRBJ1-2	CASSPPAGPGYTF
TRBV9	TRBJ1-6	CASSAGPGTGGYSPLHF
TRBV7-6	TRBJ2-1	CASSLDPPSEAYNEQFF
TRBV4-1	TRBJ1-5	CASSHAGQGNQPQHF
TRBV5-5	TRBJ1-1	CASSPGGSLNTEAFF
TRBV29-1	TRBJ1-1	CSVGGGTEAFF
TRBV9	TRBJ1-4	CASSRVLEEKLFF
TRBV6-5	TRBJ1-4	CATRGPGSEKLFF
TRBV28	TRBJ2-7	CASSLPGQGPPYEQYF
TRBV6-5	TRBJ1-2	CASSYSSRGTNYGYTF
TRBV12-5	TRBJ1-5	CASINGQYSNQPQHF
TRBV5-5	TRBJ2-7	CASIALAGVYEQYF
TRBV6-5	TRBJ1-2	CASSPQGAKGYTF
TRBV27	TRBJ2-7	CASSRGSVYEQYF
TRBV5-1	TRBJ2-1	CASSLAGDEQFF
TRBV27	TRBJ1-4	CASTWDSSTNEKLFF
TRBV9	TRBJ1-1	CASSSTWTGSKAFF
TRBV9	TRBJ2-2	CASSAKRLAGGTGELFF
TRBV4-3	TRBJ1-1	CASSPGQLNTEAFF
TRBV27	TRBJ1-2	CASSLGWGTGASGGYTF
TRBV6-6	TRBJ2-3	CASSYAKDRSTDTQYF
TRBV7-6	TRBJ1-1	CASTYSTGNTEAFF
TRBV6-5	TRBJ1-5	CASTQGQPNQPQHF
TRBV5-8	TRBJ2-1	CASSPPRRKRFNEQFF
TRBV29-1	TRBJ2-5	CSVGQGGETQYF
TRBV27	TRBJ1-6	CASSLGGIQPNSPLHF
TRBV6-6	TRBJ1-1	CASTPDRVGTEAFF
TRBV19	TRBJ1-1	CASSRGQLNTEAFF
TRBV11-3	TRBJ1-1	CASSFPLWWTEAFF
TRBV6-2/TRBV6-3	TRBJ2-1	CASSSAGSSYNEQFF
TRBV6-2/TRBV6-3	TRBJ2-1	CASSSQGNEQFF
TRBV27	TRBJ2-7	CASSLGRGNEQYF
TRBV7-9	TRBJ1-3	CASSLGRGSGNTIYF
TRBV7-9	TRBJ2-7	CASSLAGQEPYEQYF
TRBV4-3	TRBJ1-4	CASSQDLRQGIVTNEKLFF
TRBV5-4	TRBJ2-1	CASSPPEVNEQFF
TRBV6-6	TRBJ2-6	CASSPGRDRGAGANVLTF
TRBV4-1	TRBJ1-3	CASSQDWTDGNTIYF
TRBV28	TRBJ1-5	CASRPSVGGALNQPQHF